This T cell receptor beta chain was retrieved from a study of blood T cell repertoires in COVID-19 (dated by TCRdb to the early 2020s). Study-level background: Collaborator samples came from the United States, Italy and Spain and covered acute and convalescent phases of COVID-19. The prospective study material was composed of cDNA or gDNA derived from T cells, B-cell-depleted T cells, or PBMCs. Deeply sampled blood TCRbeta repertoires from subjects exposed to, actively infected with, or recovered from COVID-19 were included in the dataset. The repertoires were made available in a free public database intended to serve as a resource for research on the immune response to SARS-CoV-2. Samples were obtained from the ongoing ImmuneRACE study (first 160 participants) and from 1,254 subjects provided by 6 global collaborators. The sample metadata nearly always contained a de-identified subject ID, COVID-19 status, age in years and sex. Where available, HLA class I and class II types were obtained from metadata supplied by the sample provider rather than from assay-based typing. Here is what the overall study found, with its caveats: The amount of clinical and demographic metadata varied by source and participant and was provided uncurated.

The junction shows trimming of 5 bases on V and 5 bases on J, and the gene matches do not reach 6 bases of it. The CDR3 contains 15 residues, cysteine and phenylalanine counted. The sequence is cut down to CDR3 DNA, 45 bases in frame from base 1. Looking up the germline V gene yields CDR1 SGHTA and CDR2 FQGNSA. The immunoSEQ Assay, a bias-controlled multiplex PCR, was used to amplify TCRbeta CDR3 regions from genomic DNA. Processing in the source paper ran as follows. The number of nucleated cells in each sample was estimated by amplification of reference gene primers within the assay. To quantify the absolute abundance of each unique TCRbeta CDR3 rearrangement, sequence reads were collapsed and filtered. For each sample, productive Simpson clonality was calculated as the square root of Simpson's diversity index across productive rearrangements. TCRdb stores this immuneACCESS table with in-frame sequences only. Part of the clones is absent; in the studies checked, under half of the shortfall reflects unresolved V genes, and no reason is known for the rest. That table supplies the V and J calls and clone size; D and trimming were determined from the DNA. The sample table records about 98,000 clones; around four fifths of these occur just once. The leading ten clones occupy about 9% of the sample.

Collaborating institutions collected whole blood in K2EDTA tubes following their own protocols. For TCRbeta analysis, collaborator samples were shipped as frozen whole blood, as isolated PBMCs, or as DNA extracted from either sample type. Remarks on this clone: The clone's antigen remains unknown. The record has no base qualities; no much larger clone is one base away. Distinct nucleotide sequences in the sample also encode this CDR3.

The rearranged segments are TRBV7-2 and TRBJ1-4, and 9 junctional nucleotides match TRBD1. The sample consisted of peripheral blood. This sequence was found in a man aged 60-69 years with active or convalescent COVID-19. The CDR3: CASSPRTGENEKLFF. The DNA sequence follows: TGTGCCAGCAGCCCGAGGACAGGGGAGAATGAAAAACTGTTTTTT.